This T cell receptor beta chain was captured by sequencing in a study of CD8 T cells in ankylosing spondylitis. TCR beta libraries were made by quantitative 5'-RACE with molecular barcodes. One entry per CDR3 protein results from TCRdb running MiXCR on the 5' RACE reads. The sample holds around 300,000 distinct CDR3 sequences; under 25% are singletons and the top ten take 3.5%. This clonotype has more than one count but fewer than ten. The CDR3 extends over 16 amino acids. V lost 4 bases and J 5 bases, leaving 20 bases between the germline ends. This TCR came from a female donor with ankylosing spondylitis or in good health (not recorded which). The chain couples TRBV12-3 or TRBV12-4 to TRBJ2-5; D tentatively reads TRBD1 or TRBD2 (5 bases each). The specimen sequenced was blood, either unsorted or a sorted T cell fraction (not recorded which). CDR3 loop: CASSYDYLGPGETQYF. For the CDR3, the DNA is TGTGCCAGCAGTTACGACTACCTGGGACCGGGGGAGACCCAGTACTTC.